The 4 T cell receptor beta chains below come from one sample, sequenced in a study of hypomethylating agent response in myelodysplastic syndrome (TCRdb year 2021). Libraries were prepared through the immunoSEQ multiplex PCR assay. In TCRdb, the immuneACCESS table is reduced to in-frame sequences with V and J assigned. These tables do not hold every clone; where another copy was compared, an unresolved V gene accounts for under half, and the others remain unexplained. The sample table records about 5,700 clones; approximately 87% of these occur just once. The ten largest clones capture around a tenth of the sample. The sequences come from bone marrow, collected before or after starting hypomethylating agent treatment for myelodysplastic syndrome (not recorded which). Receptors were obtained from a human donor with myelodysplastic syndrome.

This chain links TRBV30 with TRBJ2-1; D is undetermined. From germline, CDR1 is GTSNPN and CDR2 SVGIG (reference sequence). V was pared by 4 bases and J by 0 bases, with 16 bases between. This CDR3 contains 16 residues. CDR3 nucleotides: TGTGCCTGGAACCTCCCAGACGAGAGCTCCTACAATGAGCAGTTCTTC. As protein: CAWNLPDESSYNEQFF.

This clone showed up just a few times. The V call is TRBV10-3, the J call TRBJ2-7; unclear D gene. Germline V CDR1 and CDR2: ENHRY, SYGVKD. Trimming removed 7 bases at V and 5 bases at J, with 12 bases between. CDR3 size: 12 residues. The CDR3 DNA sequence: TGTGCCATCACAACAGCCTCGGACGAGCAGTACTTC. It is translated as CAITTASDEQYF.

The rearrangement links TRBV28 to TRBJ1-2, with 7 bases aligning to TRBD1. Trimming at V came to 5 bases and at J to 4 bases, leaving 7 bases not matched to a gene. This CDR3 spans 14 amino acids. Germline assignment: CDR1 MDHEN and CDR2 SYDVKM. The DNA of the CDR3 is TGTGCCAGCAGTCCACCGCAGGGGGTCTATGGCTACACCTTC. It is translated as CASSPPQGVYGYTF.

The V gene is TRBV11-2, the J gene TRBJ2-3, with D possibly being TRBD2 (7 bases). V was cut by 4 bases and J by 1 base, with 21 bases left in between. The germline V gene encodes CDR1 SGHAT and CDR2 FQNNGV. The CDR3 runs to 18 residues. Here the CDR3 DNA reads TGTGCCAGCAGCTCCGATGGGCTGGGGGGGGGCGGCACAGATACGCAGTATTTT. It encodes CASSSDGLGGGGTDTQYF. The full variable domain, rest sourced from reference TRBV11-2 and TRBJ2-3, is EAGVAQSPRYKIIEKRQSVAFWCNPISGHATLYWYQQILGQGPKLLIQFQNNGVVDDSQLPKDRFSAERLKGVDSTLKIQPAKLEDSAVYLCASSSDGLGGGGTDTQYFGPGTRLTVL.